This T cell receptor (beta chain) originates from a study of blood T cells in healthy people across ages. Looked up from germline, CDR1 is SQVTM and CDR2 is ANQGSEA. Unmatched junction bases numbered 4, after V lost 4 bases and J lost 0 bases. The CDR3 extends over 16 amino acids. Alongside a J-beta primer mix, a sample-barcoded 5' primer served in a second PCR lasting about 7 to 12 cycles. TCRdb re-derived calls from the 5' RACE reads in MiXCR, one entry per CDR3 protein. The table shows fewer than 750,000 distinct CDR3 sequences, with less than 60% occurring only once. This clonotype was seen a few times.

The TCR comes from a man older than 75 in good health. The sequenced material came from blood. The V call is TRBV29-1, the J call TRBJ2-6; 9 bases map to TRBD1. The CDR3 here is CSVAGQGYSGANVLTF. The CDR3, as DNA: TGCAGCGTTGCGGGACAGGGTTACTCTGGGGCCAACGTCCTGACTTTC.